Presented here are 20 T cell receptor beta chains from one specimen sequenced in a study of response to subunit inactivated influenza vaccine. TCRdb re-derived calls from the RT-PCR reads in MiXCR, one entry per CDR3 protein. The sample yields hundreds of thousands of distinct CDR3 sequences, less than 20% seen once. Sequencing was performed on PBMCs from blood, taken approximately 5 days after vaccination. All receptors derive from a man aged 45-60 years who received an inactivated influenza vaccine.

The CDR3: CASSQLETFQETQYF. For the CDR3, the DNA is TGTGCCAGCAGCCAACTGGAGACGTTCCAAGAGACCCAGTACTTC. The chain has TRBV7-9 and TRBJ2-5; no clear D. This CDR3 comprises 15 residues. In germline, CDR1 is SEHNR, CDR2 FQNEAQ (reference sequence). The V end was cut by 5 bases, the J end by 1 base, with 14 bases between.

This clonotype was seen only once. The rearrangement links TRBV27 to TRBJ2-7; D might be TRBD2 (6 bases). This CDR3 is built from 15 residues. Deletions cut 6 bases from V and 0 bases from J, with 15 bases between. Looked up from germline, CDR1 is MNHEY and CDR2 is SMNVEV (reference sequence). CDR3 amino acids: CASRASGLPSYEQYF. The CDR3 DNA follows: TGTGCCAGCAGGGCCTCGGGACTGCCCTCCTACGAGCAGTACTTC.

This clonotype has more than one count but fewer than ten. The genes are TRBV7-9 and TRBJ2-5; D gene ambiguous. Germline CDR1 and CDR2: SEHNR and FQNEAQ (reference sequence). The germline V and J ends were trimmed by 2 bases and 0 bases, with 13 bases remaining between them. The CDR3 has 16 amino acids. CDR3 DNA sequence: TGTGCCAGCAGCTTATTCGGGCCCAGGTACCAAGAGACCCAGTACTTC. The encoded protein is CASSLFGPRYQETQYF.

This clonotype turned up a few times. The CDR3: CATFRRWTVETQYF. CDR3 in DNA: TGTGCCACCTTCCGAAGATGGACAGTAGAGACCCAGTACTTC. The chain employs TRBV10-3 and TRBJ2-5; a weak D match, TRBD1 (6 bases). CDR1 ENHRY and CDR2 SYGVKD come from the germline V gene. The CDR3 has 14 amino acids. Trimming removed 10 bases at V and 4 bases at J, with 19 bases between.

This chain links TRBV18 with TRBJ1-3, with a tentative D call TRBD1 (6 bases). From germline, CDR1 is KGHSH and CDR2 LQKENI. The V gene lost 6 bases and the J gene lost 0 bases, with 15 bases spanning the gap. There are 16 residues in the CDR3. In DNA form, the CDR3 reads TGTGCCAGCTCCTTGGACAGCGCGAGCTCTGGAAACACCATATATTTT. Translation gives CASSLDSASSGNTIYF.

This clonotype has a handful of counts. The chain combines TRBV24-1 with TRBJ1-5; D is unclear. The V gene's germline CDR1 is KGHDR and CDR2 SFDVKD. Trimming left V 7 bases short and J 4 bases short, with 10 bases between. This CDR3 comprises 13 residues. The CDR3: CATSSLGNQPQHF. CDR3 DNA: TGTGCCACCAGCAGCTTAGGGAATCAGCCCCAGCATTTT.

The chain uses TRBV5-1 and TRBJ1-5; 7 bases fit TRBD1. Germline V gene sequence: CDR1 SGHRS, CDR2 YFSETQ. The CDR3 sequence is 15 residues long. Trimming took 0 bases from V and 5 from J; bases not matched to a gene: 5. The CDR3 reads CASSLGPGGYQPQHF. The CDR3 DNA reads TGCGCCAGCAGCTTGGGCCCAGGGGGATATCAGCCCCAGCATTTT.

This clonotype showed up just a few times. The DNA for the CDR3 is TGCGCCAGCAGCCAACTTCCAGACCGCGAAAAACTGTTTTTT. Translated: CASSQLPDREKLFF. The V and J genes are TRBV4-1 and TRBJ1-4; D not certain. Germline lookup yields CDR1 MGHRA and CDR2 YSYEKL. The CDR3 length is 14 residues. Trimming stripped 2 bases from V and 8 bases from J, with 12 bases between.

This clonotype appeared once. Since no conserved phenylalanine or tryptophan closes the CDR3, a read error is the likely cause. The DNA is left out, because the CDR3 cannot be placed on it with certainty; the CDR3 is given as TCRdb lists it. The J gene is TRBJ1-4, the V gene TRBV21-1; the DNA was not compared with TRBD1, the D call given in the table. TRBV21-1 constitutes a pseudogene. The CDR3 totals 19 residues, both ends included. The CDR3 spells CASSRLRVSATFWQRRTGL.

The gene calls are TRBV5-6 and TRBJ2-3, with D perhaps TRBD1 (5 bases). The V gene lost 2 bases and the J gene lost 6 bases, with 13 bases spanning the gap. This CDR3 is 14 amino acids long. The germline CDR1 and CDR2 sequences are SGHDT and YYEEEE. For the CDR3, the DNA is TGTGCCAGCAGCTTCCAGGGTTCGACGGATACGCAGTATTTT. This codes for CASSFQGSTDTQYF.

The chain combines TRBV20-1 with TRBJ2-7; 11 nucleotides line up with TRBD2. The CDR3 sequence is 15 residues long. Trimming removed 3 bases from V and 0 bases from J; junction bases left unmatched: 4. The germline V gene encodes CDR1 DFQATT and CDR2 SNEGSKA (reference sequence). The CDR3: CSARPGTSGSYEQYF. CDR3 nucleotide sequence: TGCAGTGCTAGGCCTGGGACTAGCGGCTCCTACGAGCAGTACTTC.

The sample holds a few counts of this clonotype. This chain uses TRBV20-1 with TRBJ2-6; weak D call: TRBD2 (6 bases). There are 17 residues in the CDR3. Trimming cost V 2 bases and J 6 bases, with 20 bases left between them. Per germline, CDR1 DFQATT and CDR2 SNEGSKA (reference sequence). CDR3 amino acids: CSARSMGLTTTANVLTF. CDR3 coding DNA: TGCAGTGCTAGATCCATGGGACTTACAACCACGGCCAACGTCCTGACTTTC.

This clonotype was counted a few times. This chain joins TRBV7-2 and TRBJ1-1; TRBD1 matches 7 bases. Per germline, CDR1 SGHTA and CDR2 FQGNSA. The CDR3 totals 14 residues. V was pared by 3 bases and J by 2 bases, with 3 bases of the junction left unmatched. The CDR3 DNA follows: TGTGCCAGCAGCTTGGGACAGAGAAACACTGAAGCTTTCTTT. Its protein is CASSLGQRNTEAFF.

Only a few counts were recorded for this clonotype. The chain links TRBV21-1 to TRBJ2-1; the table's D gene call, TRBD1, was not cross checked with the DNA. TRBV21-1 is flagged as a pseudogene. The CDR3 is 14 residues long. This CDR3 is CASSFETGFNEQFF. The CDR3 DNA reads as TGTGCCAGCAGCTTTGAGACAGGGTTTAATGAGCAGTTCTTC.

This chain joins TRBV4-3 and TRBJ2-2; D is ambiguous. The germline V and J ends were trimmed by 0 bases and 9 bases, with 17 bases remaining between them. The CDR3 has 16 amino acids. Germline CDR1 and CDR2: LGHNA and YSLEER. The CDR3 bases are TGCGCCAGCAGCCAAGATACGAGGACCCTCCCTAGGGAGCTGTTTTTT. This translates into CASSQDTRTLPRELFF.

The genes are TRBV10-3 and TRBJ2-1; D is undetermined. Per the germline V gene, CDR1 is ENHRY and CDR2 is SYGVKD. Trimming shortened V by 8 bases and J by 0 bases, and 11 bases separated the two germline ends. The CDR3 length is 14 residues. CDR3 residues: CAISQAVSYNEQFF. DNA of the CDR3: TGTGCCATCTCCCAGGCTGTCTCCTACAATGAGCAGTTCTTC.

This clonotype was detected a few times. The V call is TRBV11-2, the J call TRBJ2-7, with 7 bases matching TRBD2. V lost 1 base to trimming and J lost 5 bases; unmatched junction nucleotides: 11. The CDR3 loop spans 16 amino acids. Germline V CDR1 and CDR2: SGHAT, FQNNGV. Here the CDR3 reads CASSLVLSGPPHEQYF. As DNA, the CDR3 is TGTGCCAGCAGCTTAGTTCTTAGCGGGCCGCCGCACGAGCAGTACTTC.

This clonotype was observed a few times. CDR3 residues: CASSLGSEMNTEAFF. The DNA for the CDR3 is TGTGCCAGCAGCTTAGGGTCAGAAATGAACACTGAAGCTTTCTTT. The V gene is TRBV7-8, the J gene TRBJ1-1; D call uncertain. The CDR3 loop spans 15 amino acids. The germline CDR1 and CDR2 sequences are SGHVS and FQNEAQ. V was clipped by 1 base and J by 0 bases, with 9 bases between them.

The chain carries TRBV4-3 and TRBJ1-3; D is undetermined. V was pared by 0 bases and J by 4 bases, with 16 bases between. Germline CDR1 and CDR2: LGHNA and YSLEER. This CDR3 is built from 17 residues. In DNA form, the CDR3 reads TGCGCCAGCAGCCAAGAAATGGTGGCTGGGGTGGGAAACACCATATATTTT. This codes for CASSQEMVAGVGNTIYF.

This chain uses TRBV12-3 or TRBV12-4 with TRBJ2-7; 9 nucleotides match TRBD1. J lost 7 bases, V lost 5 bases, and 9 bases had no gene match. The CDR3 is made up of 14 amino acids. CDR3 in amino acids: CASSAGTGPWEQYF. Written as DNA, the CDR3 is TGTGCCAGCAGTGCCGGGACAGGGCCCTGGGAGCAGTACTTC.